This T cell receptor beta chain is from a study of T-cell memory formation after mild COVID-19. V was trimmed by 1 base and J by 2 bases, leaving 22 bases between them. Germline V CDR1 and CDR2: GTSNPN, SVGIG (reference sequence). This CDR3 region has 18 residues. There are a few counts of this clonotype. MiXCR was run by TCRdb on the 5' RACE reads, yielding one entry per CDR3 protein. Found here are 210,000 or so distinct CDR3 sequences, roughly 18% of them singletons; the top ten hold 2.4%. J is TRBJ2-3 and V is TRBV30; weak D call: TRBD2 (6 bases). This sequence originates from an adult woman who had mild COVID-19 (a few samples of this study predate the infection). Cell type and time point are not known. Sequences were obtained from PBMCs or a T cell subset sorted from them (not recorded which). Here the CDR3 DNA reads TGTGCCTGGAGTGACAGATTTGGACGGAGGGGCTTCACAGATACGCAGTATTTT. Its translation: CAWSDRFGRRGFTDTQYF.